This entry lists 6 T cell receptor beta chains sequenced from one sample in a study of hypomethylating agent response in myelodysplastic syndrome. TCRdb's table, derived via immunoSEQ multiplex PCR, lists solely in-frame clones and lacks some. This sample yields several thousand clones, of which about 90% are seen a single time; more than 12% belongs to the top ten. Sequenced here: bone marrow, sampled before or after starting hypomethylating agent treatment for myelodysplastic syndrome (not recorded which). Source of these receptors: a human donor with myelodysplastic syndrome.

The chain joins TRBV7-9 to TRBJ1-2; D possibly corresponds to TRBD1 (6 bases). V was shortened by 4 bases and J by 8 bases, with 20 bases between the two germline ends. This CDR3 spans 15 amino acids. CDR1 is SEHNR and CDR2 is FQNEAQ in the germline V gene (reference sequence). The CDR3 here is CASSSANRELEGYTF. As DNA, the CDR3 is TGTGCCAGCAGCTCGGCCAACAGGGAATTGGAGGGCTACACCTTC. The full variable domain, in which reference TRBV7-9 and TRBJ1-2 provide the parts outside the CDR3, is DTGVSQNPRHKITKRGQNVTFRCDPISEHNRLYWYRQTLGQGPEFLTYFQNEAQLEKSRLLSDRFSAERPKGSFSTLEIQRTEQGDSAMYLCASSSANRELEGYTFGSGTRLTVV.

This clone was picked up a small number of times. The chain uses TRBV4-1 and TRBJ2-1; possible D gene TRBD1, 6 bases. The CDR3 is 16 residues long. Germline CDR1 reads MGHRA; CDR2 reads YSYEKL. The V and J ends lost 2 bases and 2 bases respectively, with 13 bases between them. The CDR3 DNA follows: TGCGCCAGCAGCCAACTTGACAGGTCCCCCTACAATGAGCAGTTCTTC. Protein product: CASSQLDRSPYNEQFF.

The chain carries TRBV4-1 and TRBJ2-5, with 12 bases lining up with TRBD1. CDR1 and CDR2 (germline): MGHRA, YSYEKL. The V and J ends lost 4 bases and 4 bases, in that order; junction bases with no gene match: 13. This CDR3 has 18 amino acids. The DNA of the CDR3 is TGCGCCAGCAGCCCCCCCCGCGGGACAGGGGGCCTTGGAGAGACCCAGTACTTC. Protein sequence: CASSPPRGTGGLGETQYF.

J is TRBJ1-1 and V is TRBV4-3; the D gene is possibly TRBD1 (6 bases). This CDR3 contains 15 residues. CDR1 is LGHNA, CDR2 YSLEER, per germline. V lost 0 bases and J 4 bases, leaving 12 bases between the germline ends. The CDR3 DNA is TGCGCCAGCAGCCAAGAGTACAGGGACGGCACTGAAGCTTTCTTT. Residues: CASSQEYRDGTEAFF.

This sequence joins TRBV29-1 and TRBJ2-1; 10 bases align to TRBD1. The ends lost 0 bases at V and 7 bases at J; junction bases unmatched: 6. Germline CDR1 is SQVTM and CDR2 is ANQGSEA. This CDR3 has 15 amino acids. CDR3 sequence reads: CSVEDRDRGINEQFF. The CDR3 nucleotides are TGCAGCGTTGAAGATAGGGACAGGGGTATTAATGAGCAGTTCTTC.

This chain joins TRBV9 and TRBJ2-5; D not certain. This CDR3 region has 14 residues. Germline CDR1 and CDR2: SGDLS and YYNGEE. Trimming removed 3 bases from V and 1 base from J, with 10 bases in between. The DNA of the CDR3 is TGTGCCAGCAGCGAATGGGGATCCCAAGAGACCCAGTACTTC. This codes for CASSEWGSQETQYF.